This T cell receptor beta chain comes out of a study of cytomegalovirus exposure and HLA in healthy donors. General study findings and limits: Cytomegalovirus status was reportedly diagnosed by the classifier with high sensitivity and specificity.

Amplification used 60 Vbeta primers and 13 Jbeta primers. Produced via immunoSEQ multiplex PCR; TCRdb's table is partial and in-frame only. The table shows some 76,000 clones, with roughly 84% occurring only once. Worth noting for this clone: The antigen is undetermined.

Sequencing was done on a sample of PBMCs. The clonotype comes from a woman aged 50 to 60 in good health and CMV-seronegative.

The CDR3 nucleotides read TGTGCCAGCAGCTTGGCCAGGCTCTCTGGAAACACCATATATTTT. Amino acid sequence: CASSLARLSGNTIYF. The chain has TRBV5-6 and TRBJ1-3; D uncertain. The germline CDR1 and CDR2 sequences are SGHDT and YYEEEE. The CDR3 has 15 amino acids. V was cut by 0 bases and J by 0 bases, with 7 bases left in between.